The 25 T cell receptor beta chains reported below all come from one sample, sequenced in a study of tumor-infiltrating lymphocytes in primary liver carcinoma. Co-extracting RNA and DNA was done with roughly 17-33 mg of unsorted bulk tissue as input. A primer matching the constant region was used to make TCR beta cDNA from approximately 520 ng of total RNA. Three-round nested multiplex PCR performed with slightly modified ARM-PCR produced the TCR beta libraries. Rounds one and two of PCR, each of 10 cycles, were primed with TRBV1-TRBV30 forward primers and a C-beta reverse primer. TCRdb re-called the multiplex PCR reads through MiXCR, storing one row per CDR3 protein. The sample includes about 97,000 distinct CDR3 sequences, about 63% seen only once; the top ten take around 12%. Sequences were obtained from liver tumor tissue from sampling region 2. Subset indicated: tumor region T2, inferior pole. Source of these receptors: a woman aged 55-70 years with primary liver carcinoma and hepatitis B virus infection.

This clonotype appeared once. Possible read error: a much larger clone is one base away. The chain uses TRBV30 and TRBJ2-7, with D unresolved. V shed 2 bases and J shed 6 bases, with 11 bases lying between them. The V gene's germline CDR1 is GTSNPN and CDR2 SVGIG (reference sequence). This CDR3 region has 12 residues. CDR3 protein: CAWSRTGFEQYF. The CDR3 coding sequence is TGTGCCTGGAGTAGGACGGGCTTCGAGCAGTACTTC.

This clonotype showed up many times. As DNA, the CDR3 is TGTGCCTGGAGTGCGGGAAACATTTTGCAGCCCCAGCATTTT. This sequence encodes CAWSAGNILQPQHF. The V gene is TRBV30, the J gene TRBJ1-5, with D unresolved. V lost 1 base to trimming and J lost 7 bases, with 14 bases between them. The CDR3 has 14 amino acids. Germline lookup yields CDR1 GTSNPN and CDR2 SVGIG (reference sequence).

With respect to this clonotype: The junction differs from germline at one of its ends, possibly a read error. The rearrangement uses TRBV5-1 and TRBJ1-1; a weak D match, TRBD1 (6 bases). This CDR3 is built from 15 residues. Germline CDR1 is SGHRS and CDR2 is YFSETQ. This CDR3 is CSSSPRAGAGTEAFF. CDR3 bases: TGCTCCAGCAGCCCTCGGGCAGGGGCAGGAACTGAAGCTTTCTTT.

Turning to this clonotype: Its ends do not fully match the called genes, so a read error is possible. The chain uses TRBV5-1 and TRBJ2-5; D ambiguous. CDR1 and CDR2 (germline): SGHRS, YFSETQ. The CDR3 is 16 residues long. For the CDR3, the DNA is TGCACCAGTAGCCACACCCGTGGACGGGACCAAGAGACCCAGTACTTC. It yields the protein CTSSHTRGRDQETQYF.

The rearrangement links TRBV5-4 to TRBJ2-3; 8 bases are a match to TRBD2. The CDR3 totals 16 residues. V was pared by 0 bases and J by 11 bases, with 14 bases of the junction left unmatched. From germline, CDR1 is SGHNT and CDR2 YYREEE (reference sequence). CDR3 DNA sequence: TGTGCCAGCAGCTTGGGTACTAGCGGTGACACAGATGTGCAGTATTTT. Translated, it gives CASSLGTSGDTDVQYF.

A remark on this clonotype: No conserved phenylalanine or tryptophan ends this CDR3, so it is likely a read error. The rearrangement joins TRBV28 to TRBJ1-2, with D perhaps matching TRBD1 (6 bases). The length of the CDR3 is 15 residues. V gave up 9 bases and J gave up 5 bases, with 22 bases separating them. Germline values: CDR1 MDHEN, CDR2 SYDVKM. CDR3 sequence: CASSAGGARGYGYTL. In DNA form, the CDR3 reads TGTGCCAGTAGTGCCGGGGGGGCCCGGGGGTATGGCTACACCTTG.

As regards this clonotype: One end of the junction does not line up with germline, which may come from a read error. The rearrangement links TRBV12-3 or TRBV12-4 to TRBJ2-6, with D possibly being TRBD1 (6 bases). The CDR3 covers 15 residues. Here the CDR3 DNA reads TGTCCCAGCAGTTGGACAGCCTCTGGGGCCAACGTCCTGACTTTC. This sequence encodes CPSSWTASGANVLTF.

About this clonotype: The junction differs from germline at one of its ends, possibly a read error. This chain joins TRBV4-1 and TRBJ1-3; no clear D. This CDR3 has 15 residues. CDR1 is MGHRA and CDR2 is YSYEKL in the germline V gene. The CDR3 sequence is CASGQDRRVGNTIYF. Written as DNA, the CDR3 is TGCGCCAGCGGCCAAGATCGCCGCGTAGGAAACACCATATATTTT.

In this sample, this clonotype turned up a few times. This chain connects TRBV6-1 to TRBJ2-3; 10 positions agree with TRBD2. V lost 0 bases, J lost 2 bases, and 11 bases stayed unmatched. CDR3 size: 19 residues. CDR1 MNHNS and CDR2 SASEGT come from the germline V gene. CDR3 loop: CASSEATVASGSLTDTQYF. In nucleotides, the CDR3 is TGTGCCAGCAGTGAAGCTACGGTGGCTAGCGGGAGCCTCACAGATACGCAGTATTTT.

With respect to this clonotype: A much larger clone lies one base from this, so it may be a read error. V gene TRBV6-6 combines with J gene TRBJ2-7, with D maybe TRBD2 (5 bases). Germline V lookup: CDR1 MNHNY, CDR2 SVGAGI (reference sequence). The CDR3 has 15 amino acids. V was clipped by 7 bases and J by 4 bases, with 20 bases between them. In DNA form, the CDR3 reads TGTGCCAGCACTCCATCCGGGATTCCCTTATACGAGCAGTACTTC. Translating gives CASTPSGIPLYEQYF.

This clonotype appeared a single time. In this CDR3 the conserved last residue, phenylalanine or tryptophan, is missing, so a read error is likely. The DNA for the CDR3 is TGTGCCAGCAGTTTGACCGGGGCAGGGGGGAAGACTCAGTACTAC. Protein product: CASSLTGAGGKTQYY. The V gene is TRBV11-2, the J gene TRBJ2-5, with D possibly matching TRBD1 (7 bases). Germline V gene data show CDR1 as SGHAT and CDR2 as FQNNGV. This CDR3 has 15 residues.

As regards this clonotype: Possible read error: a much larger clone is one base away. This chain links TRBV6-1 with TRBJ2-3, with 8 positions matching TRBD2. Germline CDR1 is MNHNS and CDR2 is SASEGT. The CDR3 loop spans 15 amino acids. J gave up 4 bases and V 6 bases, and 9 bases lay outside the gene matches. In DNA form, the CDR3 reads TGTGCCAGCAGCACCGGGACTAGTATCCCAGATACGCAGTATTTT. The encoded protein is CASSTGTSIPDTQYF.

A word on this clonotype: A read error may explain this, as a much larger clone is one base away. V usage is TRBV14 and J usage is TRBJ1-2; 9 nucleotides line up with TRBD1. Per the germline V gene, CDR1 is SGHDN and CDR2 is FVKESK. The CDR3 consists of 15 residues. The CDR3 region has the DNA TGTGCCGGCAGCCAAGATACAGGGGGCGTCTATGGCTACACCTTC. Its translation is CAGSQDTGGVYGYTF.

As concerns this clonotype: One end of the junction does not line up with germline, which may come from a read error. The chain recombines TRBV11-2 with TRBJ1-3, with 10 bases matching TRBD1. The germline V gene has CDR1 SGHAT and CDR2 FQNNGV. The CDR3 extends over 19 amino acids. The CDR3 DNA reads TGTGCCAGTAGCTCTCCGGGACAGGGGAGACTCGCCTCTGGAAACACCATATATTTT. Protein product: CASSSPGQGRLASGNTIYF.

Regarding this clonotype: Here the CDR3 omits its conserved ending phenylalanine or tryptophan, so a read error is the likely source. The chain couples TRBV12-3 or TRBV12-4 to TRBJ2-7, with TRBD2 matching 7 bases. The CDR3 runs 14 residues. The CDR3 DNA follows: TGTGCCAGCAGGACACAAGGGGAGGGATACGAACAGTACCTA. The encoded protein is CASRTQGEGYEQYL.

This clonotype came up many times. A much larger clone differs from this one at a single base, so this may be a read error. The genes are TRBV11-1 and TRBJ2-7; TRBD2 agrees at 10 bases. This CDR3 region has 14 residues. Germline lookup yields CDR1 SGHAT and CDR2 FQDESV (reference sequence). CDR3 nucleotides: TGTGCCAGCGGCTTAGACCTAGCGGGAGTCGAGCAGTACTTC. It yields the protein CASGLDLAGVEQYF.

This clonotype was seen only a few times. A much larger clone is a single base away; this may be a read error. The chain carries TRBV5-4 and TRBJ2-1; D is unclear. Per the germline V gene, CDR1 is SGHNT and CDR2 is YYREEE (reference sequence). The CDR3 has 13 residues. V was cut by 4 bases and J by 12 bases, with 17 bases left in between. CDR3 DNA sequence: TGTGCCAGCAGCACGTCCTCGTCCCATGGGCAGTTCTTC. This sequence encodes CASSTSSSHGQFF.

Concerning this clonotype itself: Mismatch with germline at one junction end may stem from a read error. The chain joins TRBV11-2 to TRBJ2-5; possible D gene TRBD2, 5 bases. There are 13 residues in the CDR3. Germline assignment: CDR1 SGHAT and CDR2 FQNNGV. CDR3 residues: CTSGLGSKGTQYF. As DNA, the CDR3 is TGTACCAGCGGCTTAGGATCCAAGGGGACCCAGTACTTC.

A remark on this clonotype: This likely comes from a read error, as the CDR3 has no conserved phenylalanine or tryptophan at its end. The chain carries TRBV11-2 and TRBJ2-2; no clear D. CDR1 and CDR2 from the germline V gene are SGHAT and FQNNGV. The CDR3 spans 16 residues. The CDR3 loop reads CPSSDGRNTSTGELFY. In nucleotides, the CDR3 is TGTCCCAGCAGCGACGGACGCAACACGAGCACCGGGGAGCTGTTTTAT.

V gene TRBV6-5 combines with J gene TRBJ1-2; unclear D gene. Trimming removed 7 bases at V and 0 bases at J, with 9 bases between. CDR1 is MNHEY, CDR2 SVGAGI, per germline. The CDR3 covers 13 residues. In nucleotides, the CDR3 is TGTGCCAGCAATCACTTCCCTAACTATGGCTACACCTTC. As protein: CASNHFPNYGYTF.

This chain joins TRBV6-1 and TRBJ2-5; 7 bases are a match to TRBD2. Germline V lookup: CDR1 MNHNS, CDR2 SASEGT. The CDR3 is made up of 15 amino acids. Germline trimming cut 10 bases from V and 14 bases from J; bases unmatched to any gene: 25. The CDR3 spells CATNAISGTNGTFYF. Written as DNA, the CDR3 is TGTGCCACCAACGCCATCTCCGGGACTAACGGGACGTTCTACTTC.

With regard to this clonotype: One end of the junction is discordant with germline, which a read error may explain. The CDR3 region is CVSGGSSCEQYF. The CDR3, as DNA: TGTGTCAGCGGGGGTAGCTCTTGCGAGCAGTACTTC. This chain links TRBV11-2 with TRBJ2-7; 8 nucleotides match TRBD2. The CDR3 runs 12 residues. Germline V gene data show CDR1 as SGHAT and CDR2 as FQNNGV.

In its sample, this clonotype was seen a few times. This may come from a read error, since a much larger clone is one base off. The V call is TRBV5-1, the J call TRBJ2-7, with 10 nucleotides matching TRBD1. This CDR3 is built from 15 residues. Germline assignment: CDR1 SGHRS and CDR2 YFSETQ. J was trimmed by 0 bases and V by 4 bases; bases with no gene match: 4. CDR3 bases: TGCGCCAGCAGCCCGAGGACAGGGGGCTCCTACGAGCAGTACTTC. Translated, it gives CASSPRTGGSYEQYF. The entire variable domain, with the rest obtained from reference TRBV5-1 and TRBJ2-7, is as follows: KAGVTQTPRYLIKTRGQQVTLSCSPISGHRSVSWYQQTPGQGLQFLFEYFSETQRNKGNFPGRFSGRQFSNSRSEMNVSTLELGDSALYLCASSPRTGGSYEQYFGPGTRLTVT.

Turning to this clonotype: Mismatch with germline at one junction end may stem from a read error. The chain couples TRBV24-1 to TRBJ1-5, with D maybe TRBD1 (5 bases). Germline-derived CDR1 and CDR2 are KGHDR and SFDVKD. The CDR3 runs to 14 residues. This CDR3 is CATSDGQGNQPKHF. The CDR3 DNA is TGTGCCACCAGTGATGGTCAGGGTAATCAGCCCAAGCATTTT.

This clonotype was counted a single time. CDR3 nucleotides: TGTGCCAGCTCAAACCTCGGACAGGACTACGAGCAGTACTTC. It specifies CASSNLGQDYEQYF. V and J are TRBV18 and TRBJ2-7, with 7 bases aligning to TRBD1. Losses at the gene ends were 5 bases for V and 3 bases for J; bases not matched to a gene: 7. The germline V gene has CDR1 KGHSH and CDR2 LQKENI. This CDR3 comprises 14 residues.